The rows below give T cell receptor beta chains drawn from one sample of a study of T-cell memory formation after mild COVID-19. TCRdb itself ran the 5' RACE reads through MiXCR, one entry per CDR3 protein. Among about 290,000 distinct CDR3 sequences listed, 18% were seen once. The sequencing sample was made of PBMCs or a T cell subset sorted from them (not recorded which). Receptors originate from a man aged 18 to 30 who had mild COVID-19 (a few samples of this study predate the infection). Cell type and time point are not known. The CDR3 runs from the conserved cysteine through the conserved F or W. The D gene is left open where the match is weak. Where a row states a size, it is once, few, many or the class of an expanded clone; other rows omit it.

V gene	D gene	J gene	clone size	CDR3 protein
TRBV18	TRBD1	TRBJ2-5	once	CASSPFDRGETQYF
TRBV5-6	NA	TRBJ1-2	NA	CASSLANQWSYTF
TRBV29-1	NA	TRBJ2-1	NA	CSVRAIGNEQFF
TRBV20-1	TRBD2	TRBJ2-5	few	CSAAKGLAGETQYF
TRBV20-1	NA	TRBJ2-1	few	CSARRYRDYNEQFF
TRBV12-5	NA	TRBJ1-5	NA	CASAEGGQGNQPQHF
TRBV5-6	NA	TRBJ2-3	few	CASSMTSADTQYF
TRBV18	TRBD1	TRBJ2-2	few	CASSPQDRENTGELFF
TRBV7-3	TRBD2	TRBJ2-1	NA	CASSWVGTSGDEQFF
TRBV29-1	NA	TRBJ2-3	few	CSVYSTDTQYF
TRBV4-3	NA	TRBJ1-4	few	CASSPLVGAGAGKLFF
TRBV4-3	NA	TRBJ2-2	many	CASSQGAGGELFF
TRBV29-1	NA	TRBJ2-5	many	CSVEKDFKETQYF
TRBV11-2	NA	TRBJ2-2	few	CASSSTRGGGELFF